What follows are 25 T cell receptor beta chains derived from one specimen sequenced in a study of CD4 T cells in relation to SARS-CoV-2 and coronaviruses. These receptors' antigens are unknown. Here immunoSEQ multiplex PCR was the method, and the copy in TCRdb shows in-frame clones only, minus some. The profile shows about 25,000 clones, around 80% of them singletons. Before the COVID-19 pandemic, during about 2011-2019, CD4+ T cells were taken from unexposed donors. CD4+ T cells were isolated from the cells after nine to eleven days of culture. Sequencing input: CD4+ T cells from PBMCs, cultured in vitro. The receptors were gathered from a human donor in good health.

The CDR3 region has the DNA TGTGCCAGTAGTATTGGGACAATCGGAGATTCACCCCTCCACTTT. Translation gives CASSIGTIGDSPLHF. The V and J genes are TRBV19 and TRBJ1-6; D may be TRBD1 (6 bases). This CDR3 comprises 15 residues. The germline V gene has CDR1 LNHDA and CDR2 SQIVND (reference sequence). V lost 3 bases and J 8 bases, leaving 14 bases between the germline ends.

This chain uses TRBV6-2 or TRBV6-3 with TRBJ1-1, with D unclear. Germline assignment: CDR1 MNHEY and CDR2 SVGEGT. The CDR3 sequence is 14 residues long. Trimming left V 5 bases short and J 2 bases short, with 12 bases between. CDR3: CASSTDEVNTEAFF. The CDR3 nucleotides read TGTGCCAGCAGTACCGACGAAGTTAACACTGAAGCTTTCTTT.

The J gene is TRBJ1-1, the V gene TRBV18; D possibly corresponds to TRBD1 (5 bases). V dropped 1 base and J dropped 1 base, with 10 bases sitting between them. This CDR3 comprises 15 residues. The germline V gene has CDR1 KGHSH and CDR2 LQKENI. The CDR3 protein is CASSPLGQTNTEAFF. The CDR3 DNA follows: TGTGCCAGCTCACCACTAGGACAAACGAACACTGAAGCTTTCTTT.

The rearrangement links TRBV5-5 to TRBJ1-6; D gene uncertain. The V end lost 2 bases, the J end lost 7 bases, and 7 bases lay between the germline ends. Germline CDR1 and CDR2: SGHKS and YYEKEE (reference sequence). The CDR3 loop spans 13 amino acids. In nucleotides, the CDR3 is TGTGCCAGCAGCTTCCAGGCCAATTCACCCCTCCACTTT. Translation gives CASSFQANSPLHF.

This sequence joins TRBV27 and TRBJ2-3; 13 bases align to TRBD2. Germline V gene sequence: CDR1 MNHEY, CDR2 SMNVEV (reference sequence). The V and J ends lost 6 bases and 4 bases, in that order; junction bases with no gene match: 13. The CDR3 sequence is 18 residues long. The CDR3 DNA reads as TGTGCCAGCAGCCGTACTAGCGGGGGGGCTTTAGGGTCAGATACGCAGTATTTT. It translates to CASSRTSGGALGSDTQYF.

V and J are TRBV3-1 (or the pseudogene TRBV3-2) and TRBJ2-3; the D is unclear. V lost 1 base, J lost 2 bases, and 7 bases lay in between. Per germline, CDR1 LGHDT and CDR2 YNNKEL (reference sequence). The CDR3 is 14 amino acids. The CDR3 DNA reads TGTGCCAGCAGCCAAGGGCTAATCACAGATACGCAGTATTTT. Its translation is CASSQGLITDTQYF.

The chain links TRBV7-9 to TRBJ1-2; D ambiguous. Germline CDR1 SEHNR, CDR2 FQNEAQ (reference sequence). Trimming took off 5 bases at V and 5 bases at J, with 27 bases between the two ends. The CDR3 is 18 residues long. The CDR3 nucleotides are TGTGCCAGCAGCCCCCAGCGGGGTGCTCCACCCTTAGATTATGGCTACACCTTC. As protein: CASSPQRGAPPLDYGYTF.

This chain links TRBV14 with TRBJ1-1, with D unresolved. V gave up 8 bases and J gave up 0 bases, with 10 bases separating them. The length of the CDR3 is 13 residues. Germline V lookup: CDR1 SGHDN, CDR2 FVKESK. CDR3 in amino acids: CASQRQMNTEAFF. CDR3 nucleotide sequence: TGTGCCAGCCAGCGTCAGATGAACACTGAAGCTTTCTTT.

This clone was seen just once. The chain recombines TRBV7-2 with TRBJ2-1, with 11 positions matching TRBD2. CDR1 is SGHTA, CDR2 FQGNSA, per germline. Trimming cost V 4 bases and J 5 bases; bases outside gene matches: 7. The CDR3 runs to 16 residues. The CDR3 spells CASSSLGLAGHNEQFF. The CDR3, as DNA: TGTGCCAGCAGCTCCCTTGGACTAGCGGGCCACAATGAGCAGTTCTTC.

The chain uses TRBV5-1 and TRBJ2-5; D is ambiguous. V was cut by 0 bases and J by 5 bases, with 5 bases left in between. Germline lookup yields CDR1 SGHRS and CDR2 YFSETQ. This CDR3 contains 12 residues. CDR3 loop: CASSLGVETQYF. In nucleotides, the CDR3 is TGCGCCAGCAGCTTGGGGGTCGAGACCCAGTACTTC.

This chain joins TRBV5-4 and TRBJ1-6, with a tentative D call TRBD1 (6 bases). V shed 2 bases and J shed 7 bases, with 10 bases lying between them. Germline V lookup: CDR1 SGHNT, CDR2 YYREEE (reference sequence). The CDR3 runs to 14 residues. The CDR3 coding sequence is TGTGCCAGCAGCTTCGGGCAGGGGAATTCACCCCTCCACTTT. It specifies CASSFGQGNSPLHF.

The chain carries TRBV5-1 and TRBJ1-1, with D possibly being TRBD1 (5 bases). The ends were cut back, 0 bases at V and 5 bases at J, with 11 bases in the middle. Germline CDR1 and CDR2: SGHRS and YFSETQ. CDR3 length: 14 residues. The CDR3 region is CASSLAGVRTEAFF. CDR3 coding DNA: TGCGCCAGCAGCTTGGCGGGGGTTAGGACTGAAGCTTTCTTT.

This chain uses TRBV2 with TRBJ2-3; no clear D gene. This CDR3 region has 14 residues. V was trimmed by 9 bases and J by 1 base, leaving 14 bases between them. Germline V CDR1 and CDR2: SNHLY, FYNNEI. As DNA, the CDR3 is TGTGCCAGTCAACCGGTTGGGCGCACAGATACGCAGTATTTT. Protein sequence: CASQPVGRTDTQYF. Combining the CDR3 with reference TRBV2 and TRBJ2-3 gives the whole variable domain EPEVTQTPSHQVTQMGQEVILRCVPISNHLYFYWYRQILGQKVEFLVSFYNNEISEKSEIFDDQFSVERPDGSNFTLKIRSTKLEDSAMYFCASQPVGRTDTQYFGPGTRLTVL.

The rearrangement joins TRBV27 to TRBJ2-3; D gene unclear. This CDR3 has 11 residues. The V end was cut by 3 bases, the J end by 6 bases, with 4 bases between. Looked up from germline, CDR1 is MNHEY and CDR2 is SMNVEV (reference sequence). The CDR3 region has the DNA TGTGCCAGCAGTTTGATTGATACGCAGTATTTT. Protein sequence: CASSLIDTQYF.

The chain is built from TRBV5-1 and TRBJ1-4; no definite D call. Germline CDR1 SGHRS, CDR2 YFSETQ. The CDR3 spans 15 residues. Trimming removed 4 bases at V and 7 bases at J, with 17 bases between. For the CDR3, the DNA is TGCGCCAGCAGCCTCCCGTCGGCCGGTTTTGAAAAACTGTTTTTT. Translating gives CASSLPSAGFEKLFF.

The rearrangement links TRBV5-1 to TRBJ2-3; D may be TRBD2 (6 bases). The CDR3 consists of 15 residues. Germline CDR1 is SGHRS and CDR2 is YFSETQ. Deletions cut 0 bases from V and 3 bases from J, with 11 bases between. This CDR3 is CASSLGASATDTQYF. Written as DNA, the CDR3 is TGCGCCAGCAGCTTGGGGGCTAGCGCAACAGATACGCAGTATTTT.

The chain combines TRBV7-9 with TRBJ2-3, with TRBD2 as a possible D gene (6 bases). CDR1 is SEHNR and CDR2 is FQNEAQ in the germline V gene (reference sequence). Between the trimmed V and J ends, which lost 11 bases and 0 bases, there was a span of 12 bases. This CDR3 contains 13 residues. This CDR3 reads CACRRGSTDTQYF. The CDR3 DNA is TGTGCCTGTCGTCGGGGGAGCACAGATACGCAGTATTTT. The full variable domain, in which reference TRBV7-9 and TRBJ2-3 provide the parts outside the CDR3, is DTGVSQNPRHKITKRGQNVTFRCDPISEHNRLYWYRQTLGQGPEFLTYFQNEAQLEKSRLLSDRFSAERPKGSFSTLEIQRTEQGDSAMYLCACRRGSTDTQYFGPGTRLTVL.

The DNA of the CDR3 is TGTGCCAGCAGCCCCGGGACTAGCGGCGAGCAGTACTTC. This gives the protein CASSPGTSGEQYF. The chain couples TRBV6-5 to TRBJ2-7; 11 bases agree with TRBD2. There are 13 residues in the CDR3. Germline V lookup: CDR1 MNHEY, CDR2 SVGAGI. The V and J ends lost 6 bases and 6 bases, in that order; junction bases with no gene match: 4.

V and J are TRBV29-1 and TRBJ2-6; D unresolved. The CDR3 consists of 14 residues. The V gene's germline CDR1 is SQVTM and CDR2 ANQGSEA. V lost 5 bases to trimming and J lost 2 bases, with 10 bases between them. This chain's CDR3 is CSVYSPAGANVLTF. The CDR3, as DNA: TGCAGCGTTTATTCCCCAGCTGGGGCCAACGTCCTGACTTTC.

The genes are TRBV3-1 (or the pseudogene TRBV3-2) and TRBJ2-5; possibly TRBD2 for D (6 bases). Germline V gene sequence: CDR1 LGHDT, CDR2 YNNKEL (reference sequence). V lost 3 bases, J lost 4 bases, and 18 bases lay in between. The CDR3 loop spans 16 amino acids. DNA of the CDR3: TGTGCCAGCAGCCACCGACTAGTAAAAGGCCGAGAGACCCAGTACTTC. It is translated as CASSHRLVKGRETQYF.

A single count supports this clone. The chain has TRBV5-1 and TRBJ1-1; D may be TRBD1 (6 bases). Trimming removed 4 bases from V and 0 bases from J, with 10 bases in between. Looked up from germline, CDR1 is SGHRS and CDR2 is YFSETQ. This CDR3 comprises 14 residues. For the CDR3, the DNA is TGCGCCAGCAGCGTTTCAGGGGTGAACACTGAAGCTTTCTTT. Its translation: CASSVSGVNTEAFF.

This clone is a singleton in its sample. The rearrangement links TRBV30 to TRBJ2-1; possible D gene TRBD2, 6 bases. The CDR3 has 15 residues. In germline, CDR1 is GTSNPN, CDR2 SVGIG (reference sequence). Trimming stripped 3 bases from V and 0 bases from J, with 12 bases between. The CDR3 DNA is TGTGCCTGGAGCAGACTAGGAGCCTCCTACAATGAGCAGTTCTTC. Encoded protein: CAWSRLGASYNEQFF.

The chain uses TRBV2 and TRBJ1-6, with D maybe TRBD1 (6 bases). CDR1 SNHLY and CDR2 FYNNEI come from the germline V gene. V gave up 5 bases and J gave up 10 bases, with 15 bases separating them. The CDR3 sequence is 14 residues long. In DNA, the CDR3 is TGTGCCAGCAGTATCCGAACAGGGTTATCACCCCTCCACTTT. This encodes CASSIRTGLSPLHF.

This chain joins TRBV2 and TRBJ1-1; D remains ambiguous. The V and J ends lost 3 bases and 1 base respectively, with 6 bases between them. Germline V CDR1 and CDR2: SNHLY, FYNNEI. The CDR3 contains 13 residues. The CDR3 is CASSEAENTEAFF. The CDR3 DNA sequence: TGTGCCAGCAGTGAGGCGGAGAACACTGAAGCTTTCTTT.

The chain has TRBV6-2 or TRBV6-3 and TRBJ1-1; 7 bases are a match to TRBD1. The CDR3 is made up of 14 amino acids. Germline V gene lookup returns CDR1 MNHEY and CDR2 SVGEGT. V shed 2 bases and J 6 bases; nucleotides not matched to a gene: 6. CDR3 in amino acids: CASSYSPGQSEAFF. CDR3 in DNA: TGTGCCAGCAGTTACAGTCCGGGACAGTCTGAAGCTTTCTTT.